A single TCR beta chain is shown here with its context. Its specificity is unknown. The junction departs from the called germline gene at one end, perhaps through a read error. CDR3 size: 11 residues. CDR1 and CDR2 from the germline V gene are SNHLY and FYNNEI. Three rounds of nested PCR, following a modified ARM-PCR protocol, produced the TCRbeta library. TCRdb independently ran MiXCR on the multiplex PCR reads; one entry per CDR3 protein. There are 65,000 to 75,000 distinct CDR3 sequences in the sample; approximately 73% occur only once, and 40% to 45% lies in the top ten. This sample's RNA came from whole unsorted tissue. Distant lung tissue was collected more than 3 cm away from the tumor edge. The sample is drawn from a study of tumor and adjacent non-tumor tissue in lung cancer. Study outcomes and limitations: Tumor repertoires had a smaller top 100 clone share than normal lung. Significantly higher TCR diversity was found in tumor than normal lung.

Sample: distant non-tumor lung tissue. This clonotype originated in a man aged 55 to 69 with non-small cell lung cancer. V usage is TRBV2 and J usage is TRBJ2-7, with D tentatively TRBD2 (5 bases). The CDR3 is CASGRTWEHYF. For the CDR3, the DNA is TGTGCCAGTGGGAGAACATGGGAGCATTACTTC. Full variable domain (rest looked up from reference TRBV2 and TRBJ2-7): EPEVTQTPSHQVTQMGQEVILRCVPISNHLYFYWYRQILGQKVEFLVSFYNNEISEKSEIFDDQFSVERPDGSNFTLKIRSTKLEDSAMYFCASGRTWEHYFGPGTRLTVT.